These 20 T cell receptor beta chains originate from one sample sequenced in a study of blood T cell repertoires in COVID-19. Measured with immunoSEQ multiplex PCR; TCRdb has only the in-frame clones, and not every one. The table includes roughly 57,000 clones, 87% detected once. Input material: peripheral blood. The receptors were gathered from a man between 60 and 70 years old with active or convalescent COVID-19.

The chain is built from TRBV4-1 and TRBJ2-3, with 12 bases fitting TRBD2. Unmatched junction bases numbered 3, after V lost 2 bases and J lost 0 bases. This CDR3 is built from 17 residues. Germline V gives CDR1 MGHRA, CDR2 YSYEKL. In DNA form, the CDR3 reads TGCGCCAGCAGCCAACCAGGGACTAGCGGGAGCACAGATACGCAGTATTTT. Translating gives CASSQPGTSGSTDTQYF.

The rearrangement uses TRBV7-9 and TRBJ2-3, with D uncertain. The V and J ends lost 1 base and 3 bases respectively, with 11 bases between them. Germline CDR1 SEHNR, CDR2 FQNEAQ (reference sequence). The CDR3 sequence is 15 residues long. The CDR3 DNA sequence: TGTGCCAGCAGCTTAGATGGTTCCAGAACAGATACGCAGTATTTT. It specifies CASSLDGSRTDTQYF.

This clone has only a few counts. This chain uses TRBV6-4 with TRBJ2-1, with TRBD2 identical over 10 bases. The CDR3 loop spans 16 amino acids. The V and J ends lost 5 bases and 6 bases, in that order; junction bases with no gene match: 10. Germline loops: CDR1 MRHNA, CDR2 SNTAGT. For the CDR3, the DNA is TGTGCCAGCAGTCCCCAAGCGGGAGGGCCCTCCAATGAGCAGTTCTTC. Protein product: CASSPQAGGPSNEQFF.

This rearrangement joins TRBV7-6 to TRBJ2-1; TRBD2 agrees at 12 bases. Trimming at V came to 5 bases and at J to 8 bases, leaving 10 bases not matched to a gene. From germline, CDR1 is SGHVS and CDR2 FNYEAQ. The CDR3 extends over 16 amino acids. In DNA, the CDR3 is TGTGCCAGCAGCACCGCTAGCGGGGGGGCCGGCGATGAGCAGTTCTTC. It codes for CASSTASGGAGDEQFF.

This rearrangement joins TRBV30 to TRBJ1-6, with TRBD1 matching over 10 bases. The CDR3 consists of 15 residues. V shed 2 bases and J 8 bases; nucleotides not matched to a gene: 6. The germline V gene encodes CDR1 GTSNPN and CDR2 SVGIG (reference sequence). CDR3: CAWSIPGTGDSPLHF. In DNA, the CDR3 is TGTGCCTGGAGTATTCCCGGGACAGGGGATTCACCCCTCCACTTT.

This chain uses TRBV3-1 (or the pseudogene TRBV3-2) with TRBJ1-1, with D possibly TRBD1 on 5 matching bases. This CDR3 contains 13 residues. V was trimmed by 0 bases and J by 12 bases, leaving 14 bases between them. Germline V gene lookup returns CDR1 LGHDT and CDR2 YNNKEL (reference sequence). CDR3 region: CASSQDGRGTTFF. Written as DNA, the CDR3 is TGTGCCAGCAGCCAAGATGGGAGGGGCACAACTTTCTTT.

The rearrangement links TRBV29-1 to TRBJ2-5; tentatively, D is TRBD1 (6 bases). The CDR3 has 12 residues. CDR1 SQVTM and CDR2 ANQGSEA come from the germline V gene. V lost 6 bases and J lost 2, with 10 bases in between. For the CDR3, the DNA is TGCAGCGTCGGACAGTTACAAGAGACCCAGTACTTC. Encoded protein: CSVGQLQETQYF.

The chain joins TRBV27 to TRBJ2-5, with 8 nucleotides matching TRBD1. The CDR3 has 14 residues. Germline V gene data show CDR1 as MNHEY and CDR2 as SMNVEV (reference sequence). With 6 bases clipped from V and 4 bases from J, the junction kept 7 bases outside the gene matches. As DNA, the CDR3 is TGTGCCAGCAGCCCCGGACAGGGTCGAGAGACCCAGTACTTC. Translating it yields CASSPGQGRETQYF.

The chain employs TRBV2 and TRBJ2-7; maybe TRBD2 (6 bases). The V and J ends lost 10 bases and 2 bases respectively, with 15 bases between them. Germline V gene data show CDR1 as SNHLY and CDR2 as FYNNEI. CDR3 length: 13 amino acids. Written as DNA, the CDR3 is TGTGCCACCGGGAGCTCTGGGGCCTACGAGCAGTACTTC. This sequence encodes CATGSSGAYEQYF.

CDR3 sequence reads: CASSEVGQGTYGYTF. The CDR3 region has the DNA TGTGCCAGCAGTGAAGTCGGACAGGGCACCTATGGCTACACCTTC. V gene TRBV2 combines with J gene TRBJ1-2, with 8 nucleotides matching TRBD1. CDR3 length: 15 residues. CDR1 and CDR2 from the germline V gene are SNHLY and FYNNEI. V lost 1 base to trimming and J lost 4 bases; unmatched junction nucleotides: 5.

V usage is TRBV6-2 or TRBV6-3 and J usage is TRBJ1-2; D possibly corresponds to TRBD1 (6 bases). The V end lost 2 bases, the J end lost 8 bases, and 18 bases lay between the germline ends. This CDR3 has 15 amino acids. In germline, CDR1 is MNHEY, CDR2 SVGEGT. CDR3 region: CASSYRAGAVNGYTF. CDR3 nucleotide sequence: TGTGCCAGCAGTTACAGGGCAGGGGCGGTGAACGGCTACACCTTC.

V gene TRBV5-1 combines with J gene TRBJ1-5; a weak D match, TRBD1 (5 bases). In germline, CDR1 is SGHRS, CDR2 YFSETQ. The CDR3 contains 15 residues. The V gene lost 0 bases and the J gene lost 0 bases, with 7 bases spanning the gap. The CDR3 region is CASSLAGNSNQPQHF. In nucleotides, the CDR3 is TGCGCCAGCAGCTTGGCAGGGAATAGCAATCAGCCCCAGCATTTT.

V and J are TRBV5-1 and TRBJ2-1, with D hard to call. In germline, CDR1 is SGHRS, CDR2 YFSETQ. Trimming cost V 1 base and J 8 bases, with 22 bases left between them. The CDR3 spans 17 residues. CDR3 in DNA: TGCGCCAGCAGCTTGATAGGTTCCACCCGAGGTAGGTATGAGCAGTTCTTC. It codes for CASSLIGSTRGRYEQFF.

The V call is TRBV4-3, the J call TRBJ2-1, with D perhaps TRBD1 (5 bases). This CDR3 has 15 amino acids. V lost 1 base and J 5 bases, leaving 12 bases between the germline ends. Germline V gene lookup returns CDR1 LGHNA and CDR2 YSLEER. CDR3 DNA sequence: TGCGCCAGCAGCCAAGGCAGACAGCGTAACAATGAGCAGTTCTTC. It specifies CASSQGRQRNNEQFF.

The sample holds a few counts of this clone. The V call is TRBV3-1 (or the pseudogene TRBV3-2), the J call TRBJ2-7, with a tentative D call TRBD1 (5 bases). The V gene lost 6 bases and the J gene lost 2 bases, with 14 bases spanning the gap. CDR1 is LGHDT, CDR2 YNNKEL, per germline (reference sequence). This CDR3 has 14 amino acids. The CDR3 is CASSHQGRAYEQYF. The CDR3 DNA is TGTGCCAGCAGTCATCAGGGTCGGGCCTACGAGCAGTACTTC.

The genes are TRBV6-5 and TRBJ2-3, with D maybe TRBD1 (6 bases). The V end lost 6 bases, the J end lost 3 bases, and 13 bases lay between the germline ends. The germline V gene has CDR1 MNHEY and CDR2 SVGAGI. This CDR3 is 14 amino acids long. CDR3 nucleotides: TGTGCCAGCAGGAACCAAGGGGGAACAGATACGCAGTATTTT. Encoded protein: CASRNQGGTDTQYF.

CDR3 amino acids: CASSFWTGQETQYF. The DNA of the CDR3 is TGTGCCAGCAGCTTCTGGACAGGTCAAGAGACCCAGTACTTC. The V gene is TRBV7-9, the J gene TRBJ2-5, with 7 bases aligning to TRBD1. CDR1 and CDR2 from the germline V gene are SEHNR and FQNEAQ (reference sequence). V dropped 3 bases and J dropped 2; count of bases not matched to a gene: 3. The CDR3 totals 14 residues.

This chain links TRBV7-3 with TRBJ1-2; 7 nucleotides match TRBD1. This CDR3 spans 14 amino acids. J gave up 7 bases and V 5 bases, and 10 bases lay outside the gene matches. Germline CDR1 and CDR2: SGHTA and FQGTGA. This chain's CDR3 is CASSPRGSGGGYTF. The CDR3 bases are TGTGCCAGCAGCCCGCGGGGATCAGGGGGTGGCTACACCTTC.

This clone was detected once. V usage is TRBV29-1 and J usage is TRBJ2-7, with D perhaps matching TRBD2 (6 bases). V lost 6 bases and J 7 bases, leaving 22 bases between the germline ends. This CDR3 spans 14 amino acids. Germline CDR1 reads SQVTM; CDR2 reads ANQGSEA. The CDR3 nucleotides read TGCAGCGTGTTAAGTTGGGGGAAACGGGAGGAGCAGTACTTC. This codes for CSVLSWGKREEQYF.

This clone was observed a handful of times. The genes are TRBV18 and TRBJ2-5, with TRBD1 matching 12 bases. V was pared by 6 bases and J by 5 bases, with 7 bases of the junction left unmatched. The CDR3 is made up of 15 amino acids. Looked up from germline, CDR1 is KGHSH and CDR2 is LQKENI. The CDR3 reads CASSHRDRGLETQYF. As DNA, the CDR3 is TGTGCCAGCTCGCACCGGGACAGGGGGCTTGAGACCCAGTACTTC.